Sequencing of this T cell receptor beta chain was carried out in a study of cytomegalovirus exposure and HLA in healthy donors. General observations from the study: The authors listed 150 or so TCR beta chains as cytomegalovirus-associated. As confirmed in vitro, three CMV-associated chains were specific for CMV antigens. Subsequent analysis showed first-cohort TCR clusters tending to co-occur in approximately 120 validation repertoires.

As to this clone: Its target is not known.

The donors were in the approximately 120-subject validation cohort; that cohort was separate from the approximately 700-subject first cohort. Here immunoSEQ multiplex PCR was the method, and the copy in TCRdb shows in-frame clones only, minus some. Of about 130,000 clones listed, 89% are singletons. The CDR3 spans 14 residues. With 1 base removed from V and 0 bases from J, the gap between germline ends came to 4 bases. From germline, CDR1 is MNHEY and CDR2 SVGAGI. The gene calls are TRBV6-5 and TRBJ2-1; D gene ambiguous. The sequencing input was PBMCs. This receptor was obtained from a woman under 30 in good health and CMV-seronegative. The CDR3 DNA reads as TGTGCCAGCAGTTACTATCGCTCCTACAATGAGCAGTTCTTC. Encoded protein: CASSYYRSYNEQFF.